The 27 T cell receptor beta chains below were found in one sample sequenced in a study of OX40 agonist ivuxolimab in advanced cancers. Generated by immunoSEQ multiplex PCR, the TCRdb table keeps only in-frame clones and is missing some. The sample yields roughly 45,000 clones, about 88% seen once. The specimen comprised CD4+ or CD8+ T cells sorted from blood, sampled in a trial of the OX40 agonist ivuxolimab. These receptors originate from an adult with an advanced solid tumor such as melanoma, head and neck, liver or kidney cancer.

The V gene is TRBV6-1, the J gene TRBJ1-6; perhaps TRBD1 as D (5 bases). From germline, CDR1 is MNHNS and CDR2 SASEGT. The CDR3 loop spans 14 amino acids. V lost 8 bases and J 7 bases, leaving 15 bases between the germline ends. CDR3 DNA sequence: TGTGCCAGCGGGGGACGGAGTTTAAATTCACCCCTCCACTTT. It translates to CASGGRSLNSPLHF.

The chain joins TRBV2 to TRBJ2-4, with D uncertain. Looked up from germline, CDR1 is SNHLY and CDR2 is FYNNEI. The V and J ends lost 1 base and 0 bases respectively, with 10 bases between them. The CDR3 has 16 amino acids. The CDR3 sequence: CASSEDRMLAKNIQYF. CDR3 nucleotides: TGTGCCAGCAGTGAAGACAGAATGCTAGCCAAAAACATTCAGTACTTC. Using reference TRBV2 and TRBJ2-4 for the parts outside the CDR3, the full variable domain is EPEVTQTPSHQVTQMGQEVILRCVPISNHLYFYWYRQILGQKVEFLVSFYNNEISEKSEIFDDQFSVERPDGSNFTLKIRSTKLEDSAMYFCASSEDRMLAKNIQYFGAGTRLSVL.

In its sample, this clone ranks as medium-sized. The V call is TRBV5-1, the J call TRBJ2-1, with 10 bases lining up with TRBD2. Germline assignment: CDR1 SGHRS and CDR2 YFSETQ. The ends lost 0 bases at V and 9 bases at J; junction bases unmatched: 3. The CDR3 consists of 14 residues. CDR3 sequence (DNA): TGCGCCAGCAGCTTGGATTGGACTAGCGGTGAGCAGTTCTTC. Translation: CASSLDWTSGEQFF.

The chain couples TRBV5-5 to TRBJ1-5; a possible D gene is TRBD1 (6 bases). The CDR3 loop spans 18 amino acids. V lost 0 bases and J 3 bases, leaving 19 bases between the germline ends. CDR1 is SGHKS, CDR2 YYEKEE, per germline (reference sequence). The CDR3: CASSLEPTRGRNNQPQHF. The DNA for the CDR3 is TGTGCCAGCAGCTTGGAACCCACCCGGGGGCGTAACAATCAGCCCCAGCATTTT.

The rearrangement links TRBV7-2 to TRBJ2-3; D is unclear. V lost 5 bases to trimming and J lost 6 bases, with 9 bases between them. CDR3 length: 12 amino acids. Per germline, CDR1 SGHTA and CDR2 FQGNSA. The CDR3 sequence: CASSPLGDTQYF. In DNA form, the CDR3 reads TGTGCCAGCAGCCCTCTTGGCGATACGCAGTATTTT.

The V gene is TRBV11-1, the J gene TRBJ1-6, with D maybe TRBD1 (5 bases). Germline V gene lookup returns CDR1 SGHAT and CDR2 FQDESV (reference sequence). V was pared by 2 bases and J by 4 bases, with 18 bases between. The CDR3 contains 18 residues. The CDR3 loop is CASSLLTGRSPYNSPLHF. CDR3 sequence (DNA): TGTGCCAGCAGCTTACTTACAGGACGGTCGCCTTATAATTCACCCCTCCACTTT.

The chain employs TRBV11-2 and TRBJ2-2, with 8 positions matching TRBD2. The CDR3 loop spans 15 amino acids. Germline V CDR1 and CDR2: SGHAT, FQNNGV. After removal of 2 bases from V and 4 bases from J, the junction contained 3 bases not matched to a gene. In DNA, the CDR3 is TGTGCCAGCAGCTTAATGGCGGGGGGCACCGGGGAGCTGTTTTTT. Encoded protein: CASSLMAGGTGELFF.

This chain uses TRBV29-1 with TRBJ2-6; tentatively, D is TRBD1 (5 bases). Germline CDR1 and CDR2: SQVTM and ANQGSEA. V gave up 6 bases and J gave up 0 bases, with 15 bases separating them. The CDR3 is 16 amino acids. The CDR3 region is CSVKDKLNSGANVLTF. DNA of the CDR3: TGCAGCGTGAAGGACAAGTTGAACTCTGGGGCCAACGTCCTGACTTTC.

V and J are TRBV11-2 and TRBJ2-5, with TRBD2 as a possible D gene (6 bases). The CDR3 is 16 amino acids. V was clipped by 5 bases and J by 5 bases, with 21 bases between them. Germline V CDR1 and CDR2: SGHAT, FQNNGV. DNA for the CDR3: TGTGCCAGCAGCCCTCTCCTCACGGGAGATCCGGAGACCCAGTACTTC. Translation: CASSPLLTGDPETQYF. Looking up the rest from reference TRBV11-2 and TRBJ2-5 gives the full variable domain: EAGVAQSPRYKIIEKRQSVAFWCNPISGHATLYWYQQILGQGPKLLIQFQNNGVVDDSQLPKDRFSAERLKGVDSTLKIQPAKLEDSAVYLCASSPLLTGDPETQYFGPGTRLLVL.

The V gene is TRBV5-1, the J gene TRBJ2-1; 10 bases match TRBD2. After removal of 0 bases from V and 6 bases from J, the junction contained 6 bases not matched to a gene. Looked up from germline, CDR1 is SGHRS and CDR2 is YFSETQ. The CDR3 extends over 16 amino acids. The CDR3 nucleotides are TGCGCCAGCAGCTTGGCCCTAGCGGGGGTGGGCAATGAGCAGTTCTTC. It is translated as CASSLALAGVGNEQFF.

This chain joins TRBV5-4 and TRBJ1-2; D might be TRBD1 (5 bases). V was pared by 4 bases and J by 7 bases, with 11 bases between. Per germline, CDR1 SGHNT and CDR2 YYREEE (reference sequence). This CDR3 is built from 12 residues. The CDR3 is CASSTDIAGYTF. The CDR3, as DNA: TGTGCCAGCAGCACGGACATTGCTGGCTACACCTTC.

A single count supports this clone. In DNA, the CDR3 is TGCGCCAGCAGCGTCGGGGAATTGAACACTGAAGCTTTCTTT. Protein sequence: CASSVGELNTEAFF. The V and J genes are TRBV4-1 and TRBJ1-1; D is unresolved. The CDR3 covers 14 residues. V lost 5 bases and J lost 0, with 10 bases in between. Germline CDR1 is MGHRA and CDR2 is YSYEKL.

This chain uses TRBV5-1 with TRBJ2-1; perhaps D is TRBD1 or TRBD2 (5 bases each). The CDR3 loop spans 15 amino acids. Germline V lookup: CDR1 SGHRS, CDR2 YFSETQ. Trimming removed 1 base at V and 0 bases at J, with 8 bases between. The CDR3: CASSLQGDSYNEQFF. CDR3 in DNA: TGCGCCAGCAGCTTGCAGGGAGACTCCTACAATGAGCAGTTCTTC.

The CDR3 loop reads CASSLEETQYF. The DNA for the CDR3 is TGCGCCAGCAGCTTGGAAGAGACCCAGTACTTC. The V gene is TRBV5-1, the J gene TRBJ2-5; D uncertain. Trimming pared 0 bases from V and 3 bases from J, leaving 0 bases between. Germline values: CDR1 SGHRS, CDR2 YFSETQ. The CDR3 runs 11 residues. Variable domain in full (rest from reference TRBV5-1 and TRBJ2-5): KAGVTQTPRYLIKTRGQQVTLSCSPISGHRSVSWYQQTPGQGLQFLFEYFSETQRNKGNFPGRFSGRQFSNSRSEMNVSTLELGDSALYLCASSLEETQYFGPGTRLLVL.

The chain employs TRBV19 and TRBJ2-1, with 8 bases fitting TRBD1. Germline CDR1 is LNHDA and CDR2 is SQIVND (reference sequence). The J segment lost 0 bases and the V segment lost 4 bases, leaving 8 bases of the junction unmatched. The CDR3 contains 17 residues. CDR3 protein: CASSSRPTGGSYNEQFF. DNA for the CDR3: TGTGCCAGTAGTAGCCGACCTACAGGGGGCTCCTACAATGAGCAGTTCTTC.

The CDR3 loop reads CASSQWGNEQFF. The DNA of the CDR3 is TGTGCCAGCAGTCAGTGGGGCAATGAGCAGTTCTTC. This sequence joins TRBV9 and TRBJ2-1; D is uncertain. This CDR3 has 12 amino acids. V lost 5 bases to trimming and J lost 6 bases, with 9 bases between them. CDR1 is SGDLS and CDR2 is YYNGEE in the germline V gene.

CDR3 sequence reads: CASRLWGGASDTQYF. CDR3 coding DNA: TGTGCCAGCAGGCTATGGGGGGGCGCATCAGATACGCAGTATTTT. The chain carries TRBV7-2 and TRBJ2-3; tentative D call: TRBD2 (7 bases). Germline V CDR1 and CDR2: SGHTA, FQGNSA. V was cut by 6 bases and J by 4 bases, with 17 bases left in between. This CDR3 is built from 15 residues.

The CDR3 loop reads CASSIALQTGGGGTEAFF. The CDR3, as DNA: TGTGCCAGTAGTATCGCACTCCAGACAGGGGGCGGGGGAACTGAAGCTTTCTTT. The rearrangement links TRBV19 to TRBJ1-1; TRBD1 matches 10 bases. V trimming: 3 bases; J trimming: 5 bases; junction bases outside the gene matches: 15. CDR1 is LNHDA and CDR2 is SQIVND in the germline V gene (reference sequence). The CDR3 loop spans 18 amino acids.

This clone has a single count. The gene calls are TRBV5-4 and TRBJ2-7; D gene unclear. V shed 4 bases and J shed 2 bases, with 22 bases lying between them. The germline gives CDR1 SGHNT, CDR2 YYREEE (reference sequence). The length of the CDR3 is 17 residues. DNA of the CDR3: TGTGCCAGCAGCCCGGGCGGTGTGCAGGCCTCGGCCTACGAGCAGTACTTC. Its protein is CASSPGGVQASAYEQYF.

The J gene is TRBJ1-4, the V gene TRBV2; D is uncertain. Germline CDR1 is SNHLY and CDR2 is FYNNEI. The germline V and J ends were trimmed by 2 bases and 2 bases, with 15 bases remaining between them. The CDR3 loop spans 17 amino acids. This CDR3 is CASSELGVSRTNEKLFF. CDR3 nucleotides: TGTGCCAGCAGTGAATTGGGCGTCAGTCGTACTAATGAAAAACTGTTTTTT.

V is TRBV14 and J is TRBJ1-1; 7 nucleotides align to TRBD1. V lost 5 bases, J lost 1 base, and 7 bases stayed unmatched. This CDR3 spans 15 amino acids. Germline-derived CDR1 and CDR2 are SGHDN and FVKESK. The CDR3 protein is CASSRIQGWNTEAFF. In nucleotides, the CDR3 is TGTGCCAGCAGCAGGATACAGGGGTGGAACACTGAAGCTTTCTTT.

The chain employs TRBV4-1 and TRBJ2-2; 8 bases align to TRBD1. The germline V gene has CDR1 MGHRA and CDR2 YSYEKL. The CDR3 spans 15 residues. The J segment lost 9 bases and the V segment lost 1 base, leaving 7 bases of the junction unmatched. CDR3 bases: TGCGCCAGCAGCCAAGTGGACAGGGATTTCAGGGAGCTGTTTTTT. Residues: CASSQVDRDFRELFF.

V usage is TRBV4-1 and J usage is TRBJ1-6, with D possibly matching TRBD1 (6 bases). Trimming shortened V by 3 bases and J by 5 bases, and 17 bases separated the two germline ends. Germline values: CDR1 MGHRA, CDR2 YSYEKL. This CDR3 has 17 amino acids. DNA for the CDR3: TGCGCCAGCAGCCACGATCGGGGGCGGGACAATAATTCACCCCTCCACTTT. This sequence encodes CASSHDRGRDNNSPLHF.

V gene TRBV11-3 combines with J gene TRBJ2-3; D is possibly TRBD1 (6 bases). Germline V lookup: CDR1 SGHNT, CDR2 YENEEA. V lost 2 bases, J lost 4 bases, and 10 bases lay in between. The CDR3 spans 14 residues. The CDR3 DNA reads as TGTGCCAGCAGCTTATACAGGGCCGCAGATACGCAGTATTTT. Amino acid sequence: CASSLYRAADTQYF.

This clone was counted once. The chain combines TRBV5-1 with TRBJ2-3; possibly TRBD2 for D (6 bases). CDR3 length: 14 residues. Looked up from germline, CDR1 is SGHRS and CDR2 is YFSETQ. V was trimmed by 2 bases and J by 5 bases, leaving 12 bases between them. The chain's CDR3 is CASSLTLAGDTQYF. The DNA for the CDR3 is TGCGCCAGCAGCTTAACACTAGCTGGAGATACGCAGTATTTT.

DNA of the CDR3: TGTGCCAGCGGGCCGCAGAACACTGAAGCTTTCTTT. It yields the protein CASGPQNTEAFF. This rearrangement joins TRBV6-6 to TRBJ1-1; no definite D call. The germline CDR1 and CDR2 sequences are MNHNY and SVGAGI (reference sequence). The CDR3 has 12 amino acids. The germline V and J ends were trimmed by 8 bases and 1 base, with 8 bases remaining between them.

This clone has only a few counts. The CDR3 loop reads CASSPGQGAHGYTF. The CDR3 DNA sequence: TGTGCCAGCAGCCCAGGACAGGGGGCTCATGGCTACACCTTC. The rearrangement uses TRBV4-2 and TRBJ1-2, with TRBD1 matching 11 bases. Germline CDR1 and CDR2: LGHNA and YNFKEQ. The CDR3 runs 14 residues. Trimming removed 4 bases from V and 6 bases from J; junction bases left unmatched: 4.